These 27 T cell receptor beta chains were all obtained from the same sample, sequenced in a study of a mutant IDH1 vaccine in newly diagnosed glioma. Noted time point: week 47, end of study. Each dose of the vaccine consisted of 300 ug of mutant IDH1 20-mer peptide, with topical imiquimod. Sequenced by immunoSEQ multiplex PCR; TCRdb stores in-frame clones only, minus some. Of over 50,000 clones in the sample, around 80% were seen once. For these TCRs, the target antigens are not known. Sequenced material: PBMCs, taken from a glioma patient whose treatment included an IDH1 peptide vaccine. These receptors all come from a woman aged 40 to 50 with glioma. Some clones in this sample may be carry-over from other donors' samples.

The rearrangement joins TRBV5-4 to TRBJ2-7, with D tentatively TRBD1 or TRBD2 (6 bases each). The germline V gene has CDR1 SGHNT and CDR2 YYREEE (reference sequence). V dropped 3 bases and J dropped 5 bases, with 18 bases sitting between them. The CDR3 runs 15 residues. Written as DNA, the CDR3 is TGTGCCAGCAGCTACATGGGGGGCCCTAGCGACGAGCAGTACTTC. It is translated as CASSYMGGPSDEQYF.

The chain recombines TRBV30 with TRBJ2-5; D might be TRBD2 (5 bases). This CDR3 comprises 13 residues. CDR1 GTSNPN and CDR2 SVGIG come from the germline V gene (reference sequence). Between the trimmed V and J ends, which lost 5 bases and 5 bases, there was a span of 15 bases. In nucleotides, the CDR3 is TGTGCCTGGGTTTTCAGCCGCGGGGAGACCCAGTACTTC. Protein sequence: CAWVFSRGETQYF.

The rearrangement joins TRBV9 to TRBJ2-7; D remains ambiguous. This CDR3 has 13 amino acids. Per the germline V gene, CDR1 is SGDLS and CDR2 is YYNGEE. V was cut by 4 bases and J by 1 base, with 9 bases left in between. CDR3 sequence reads: CASSRTDSYEQYF. In DNA form, the CDR3 reads TGTGCCAGCAGCAGGACGGATTCCTACGAGCAGTACTTC.

This clone has only one observation. The J gene is TRBJ2-5, the V gene TRBV15; a possible D gene is TRBD2 (6 bases). The CDR3 contains 13 residues. Germline CDR1 is LNHNV and CDR2 is YYDKDF (reference sequence). The V and J ends lost 4 bases and 4 bases respectively, with 10 bases between them. The CDR3 DNA reads TGTGCCACCAGCATGAACGGGGGAGAGACCCAGTACTTC. It encodes CATSMNGGETQYF. Complete variable domain (other parts from reference TRBV15 and TRBJ2-5): DAMVIQNPRYQVTQFGKPVTLSCSQTLNHNVMYWYQQKSSQAPKLLFHYYDKDFNNEADTPDNFQSRRPNTSFCFLDIRSPGLGDTAMYLCATSMNGGETQYFGPGTRLLVL.

The V and J genes are TRBV13 and TRBJ1-4; TRBD1 matches 8 bases. Per the germline V gene, CDR1 is PRHDT and CDR2 is FYEKMQ (reference sequence). The CDR3 extends over 16 amino acids. The V and J ends lost 4 bases and 3 bases, in that order; junction bases with no gene match: 7. CDR3 nucleotide sequence: TGTGCCAGCAGCTCCCTCGGACAGGGTGCTAATGAAAAACTGTTTTTT. Residues: CASSSLGQGANEKLFF.

The rearrangement joins TRBV2 to TRBJ1-4, with D tentatively TRBD1 (5 bases). The CDR3 runs to 14 residues. Trimming took off 6 bases at V and 4 bases at J, with 12 bases between the two ends. CDR1 SNHLY and CDR2 FYNNEI come from the germline V gene. As DNA, the CDR3 is TGTGCCAGCAGGGCGGACACAAATAATGAAAAACTGTTTTTT. Protein: CASRADTNNEKLFF.

The chain recombines TRBV6-6 with TRBJ2-5, with 8 bases aligning to TRBD1. The CDR3 has 13 residues. The trim removed 11 bases at V and 4 bases at J, leaving 9 bases unmatched. Germline V lookup: CDR1 MNHNY, CDR2 SVGAGI (reference sequence). The CDR3 loop reads CASRAGGAETQYF. The CDR3 nucleotides read TGTGCCTCTAGGGCAGGGGGCGCAGAGACCCAGTACTTC.

This clone has only a few counts. The chain combines TRBV7-2 with TRBJ2-5; TRBD1 aligns across 8 bases. CDR1 SGHTA and CDR2 FQGNSA come from the germline V gene. The CDR3 loop spans 16 amino acids. Unmatched junction bases numbered 8, after V lost 1 base and J lost 4 bases. In nucleotides, the CDR3 is TGTGCCAGCAGCTTAGTGTACAGGGGGTTGCGAGAGACCCAGTACTTC. Protein sequence: CASSLVYRGLRETQYF.

This clone was recorded only once. In nucleotides, the CDR3 is TGTGCCAGCAGCTACATTACGTGGGAGACTGAAGCTTTCTTT. This translates into CASSYITWETEAFF. The chain links TRBV9 to TRBJ1-1; D call uncertain. Germline CDR1 SGDLS, CDR2 YYNGEE. V lost 4 bases to trimming and J lost 5 bases, with 15 bases between them. The CDR3 consists of 14 residues.

This clone was seen a single time. V and J are TRBV5-1 and TRBJ1-2; a possible D gene is TRBD1 (5 bases). This CDR3 contains 16 residues. Germline CDR1 is SGHRS and CDR2 is YFSETQ. The V and J ends lost 0 bases and 1 base respectively, with 13 bases between them. CDR3 sequence (DNA): TGCGCCAGCAGCTTGGCCAACCCGGGGGTTAACTATGGCTACACCTTC. Amino acids: CASSLANPGVNYGYTF.

The chain employs TRBV7-9 and TRBJ1-2, with a possible D match to TRBD1 (5 bases). V was trimmed by 5 bases and J by 4 bases, leaving 14 bases between them. The CDR3 totals 14 residues. Per the germline V gene, CDR1 is SEHNR and CDR2 is FQNEAQ (reference sequence). The CDR3 coding sequence is TGTGCCAGCAGCCGCCCAGGGACCTTCTATGGCTACACCTTC. It is translated as CASSRPGTFYGYTF.

The rearrangement joins TRBV15 to TRBJ1-1; 12 bases are shared with TRBD1. V gave up 3 bases and J gave up 0 bases; unmatched junction bases: 11. From germline, CDR1 is LNHNV and CDR2 YYDKDF (reference sequence). CDR3 length: 19 amino acids. The CDR3 loop reads CATSRDWGQGADMNTEAFF. CDR3 nucleotides: TGTGCCACCAGCAGGGACTGGGGACAGGGGGCCGACATGAACACTGAAGCTTTCTTT.

The V gene is TRBV7-9, the J gene TRBJ1-2, with D perhaps TRBD1 (5 bases). Trimming shortened V by 5 bases and J by 5 bases, and 18 bases separated the two germline ends. Germline CDR1 and CDR2: SEHNR and FQNEAQ (reference sequence). The CDR3 consists of 15 residues. CDR3 protein: CASSLSGTAGYGYTF. CDR3 sequence (DNA): TGTGCCAGCAGCCTTTCCGGGACCGCGGGTTATGGCTACACCTTC.

The chain joins TRBV11-3 to TRBJ1-4; D remains ambiguous. Germline lookup yields CDR1 SGHNT and CDR2 YENEEA. Trimming stripped 10 bases from V and 0 bases from J, with 12 bases between. The CDR3 runs 14 residues. The CDR3, as DNA: TGTGCCACAATCCAGGCCTCAACTAATGAAAAACTGTTTTTT. This codes for CATIQASTNEKLFF.

CDR3 amino acids: CASRVTGTGGEAFF. The CDR3, as DNA: TGTGCCAGCAGAGTCACCGGGACAGGGGGTGAAGCTTTCTTT. The V call is TRBV25-1, the J call TRBJ1-1; TRBD1 matches 11 bases. This CDR3 spans 14 amino acids. The V gene's germline CDR1 is MGHDK and CDR2 SYGVNS. V gave up 6 bases and J gave up 7 bases; unmatched junction bases: 7.

This sequence joins TRBV11-2 and TRBJ1-6; 8 bases align to TRBD1. J was trimmed by 10 bases and V by 3 bases; bases with no gene match: 11. Per the germline V gene, CDR1 is SGHAT and CDR2 is FQNNGV. CDR3 length equals 16 residues. The CDR3 DNA is TGTGCCAGCAGCTTGCAGGGGGCCTATCTAGGGTCACCCCTCCACTTT. It encodes CASSLQGAYLGSPLHF.

The table lists this clone with a few counts. The chain carries TRBV7-2 and TRBJ2-1, with 7 bases lining up with TRBD2. With 5 bases clipped from V and 7 bases from J, the junction kept 11 bases outside the gene matches. The CDR3 has 15 residues. Germline V CDR1 and CDR2: SGHTA, FQGNSA. CDR3 nucleotides: TGTGCCAGCAGCCCCGGCGGGGGACTGTATAATGAGCAGTTCTTC. Translated: CASSPGGGLYNEQFF.

The rearrangement uses TRBV28 and TRBJ2-7; D gene uncertain. The CDR3 covers 12 residues. Trimming pared 3 bases from V and 6 bases from J, leaving 9 bases between. The germline V gene has CDR1 MDHEN and CDR2 SYDVKM. The CDR3 sequence: CASSFTASEQYF. CDR3 coding DNA: TGTGCCAGCAGTTTTACGGCTAGCGAGCAGTACTTC.

This chain joins TRBV18 and TRBJ2-2, with TRBD2 identical over 7 bases. Germline CDR1 and CDR2: KGHSH and LQKENI. V was clipped by 3 bases and J by 7 bases; unmatched bases: 8. CDR3 size: 15 residues. This CDR3 reads CASSPGLGWVGELFF. The CDR3 DNA follows: TGTGCCAGCTCACCCGGACTAGGCTGGGTCGGGGAGCTGTTTTTT.

The gene calls are TRBV7-2 and TRBJ2-5, with D uncertain. CDR1 and CDR2 (germline): SGHTA, FQGNSA. This CDR3 region has 12 residues. Trimming pared 2 bases from V and 5 bases from J, leaving 6 bases between. The CDR3, as DNA: TGTGCCAGCAGCTTACCGCCGGAGACCCAGTACTTC. Translated: CASSLPPETQYF.

The gene calls are TRBV7-6 and TRBJ2-5, with no clear D. Trimming took off 2 bases at V and 5 bases at J, with 18 bases between the two ends. CDR1 is SGHVS and CDR2 is FNYEAQ in the germline V gene. This CDR3 comprises 16 residues. The CDR3 spells CASSLNLGSKGETQYF. The CDR3, as DNA: TGTGCCAGCAGCTTAAACCTCGGCTCAAAAGGGGAGACCCAGTACTTC.

The rearrangement links TRBV5-1 to TRBJ1-1, with 7 bases that match TRBD1. After removal of 4 bases from V and 5 bases from J, the junction contained 11 bases not matched to a gene. The CDR3 runs to 15 residues. Germline-derived CDR1 and CDR2 are SGHRS and YFSETQ. In nucleotides, the CDR3 is TGCGCCAGCAGCGCTCCCGACAGGGCGGGGACTGAAGCTTTCTTT. Protein: CASSAPDRAGTEAFF.

This clone appeared a single time. The rearrangement links TRBV25-1 to TRBJ1-5, with D possibly being TRBD1 (6 bases). This CDR3 contains 13 residues. V shed 2 bases and J shed 11 bases, with 13 bases lying between them. In germline, CDR1 is MGHDK, CDR2 SYGVNS. The CDR3 DNA sequence: TGTGCCAGCAGTGAAGACAGGTCTACGACCCAGCATTTT. This encodes CASSEDRSTTQHF.

The chain has TRBV5-4 and TRBJ2-7; no clear D gene. V lost 4 bases and J 0 bases, leaving 2 bases between the germline ends. Germline V lookup: CDR1 SGHNT, CDR2 YYREEE (reference sequence). The CDR3 is 11 amino acids. The CDR3 reads CASSSSYEQYF. The CDR3, as DNA: TGTGCCAGCAGCAGCTCCTACGAGCAGTACTTC.

This sequence joins TRBV5-1 and TRBJ2-2; 12 nucleotides line up with TRBD2. The CDR3 length is 16 residues. In germline, CDR1 is SGHRS, CDR2 YFSETQ. The ends lost 1 base at V and 10 bases at J; junction bases unmatched: 8. CDR3 sequence: CASSLHLAGGPLELFF. The CDR3 nucleotides read TGCGCCAGCAGCTTGCACCTAGCGGGGGGGCCTTTGGAGCTGTTTTTT.

The CDR3 reads CASSSGTGGVQPQHF. CDR3 nucleotide sequence: TGTGCCAGCTCCTCCGGGACAGGGGGCGTCCAGCCCCAGCATTTT. This rearrangement joins TRBV18 to TRBJ1-5; 12 nucleotides align to TRBD1. Germline V gene lookup returns CDR1 KGHSH and CDR2 LQKENI. The CDR3 loop spans 15 amino acids. J lost 7 bases, V lost 6 bases, and 7 bases had no gene match. The whole variable domain, filled in from reference TRBV18 and TRBJ1-5, reads NAGVMQNPRHLVRRRGQEARLRCSPMKGHSHVYWYRQLPEEGLKFMVYLQKENIIDESGMPKERFSAEFPKEGPSILRIQQVVRGDSAAYFCASSSGTGGVQPQHFGDGTRLSIL.

This clone has only one observation. The V call is TRBV14, the J call TRBJ1-3, with TRBD1 matching over 8 bases. Trimming removed 3 bases from V and 10 bases from J; junction bases left unmatched: 11. CDR1 is SGHDN, CDR2 FVKESK, per germline. The CDR3 is 15 residues long. The CDR3 region has the DNA TGTGCCAGCAGCCAGTACAGGGGGGCCCCTCTTACCATATATTTT. It is translated as CASSQYRGAPLTIYF.